This T cell receptor (beta chain) was captured in a study of blood T cell repertoires in COVID-19. Whole-study context: Material from acute and convalescent COVID-19 was sourced from the United States, Italy and Spain. PBMCs, B-cell-depleted T cells, or T cells provided the cDNA or gDNA that made up the material.

The V end was cut by 6 bases, the J end by 2 bases, with 7 bases between. The CDR3 is made up of 13 amino acids. In germline, CDR1 is MNHEY, CDR2 SVGAGI. Original handling: Reference gene primer amplification gave nucleated cell count estimates. The repertoire was sequenced with immunoSEQ multiplex PCR; TCRdb's copy has only in-frame clones and lacks some. The V and J calls and clone size are taken from that table; D and trimming were inferred from the DNA. The sample has 52,000 or so clones, about 85% seen once. Sequencing input: peripheral blood. J is TRBJ2-2 and V is TRBV6-5; perhaps TRBD2 as D (5 bases). The receptor was derived from a woman in her 70s with active COVID-19. CDR3: CASRGLNTGELFF. The DNA of the CDR3 is TGTGCCAGCAGAGGACTTAACACCGGGGAGCTGTTTTTT.